One and the same sample provided the 8 T cell receptor beta chains below, sequenced in a study of blood T cell repertoires in COVID-19. Produced via immunoSEQ multiplex PCR; TCRdb's table is partial and in-frame only. The data contain 90,000 or so clones, 75% to 90% of them singletons. Source material: peripheral blood. Receptors originate from a woman in her seventies with acute or convalescent COVID-19.

This chain links TRBV11-2 with TRBJ2-7, with D possibly TRBD2 on 6 matching bases. The CDR3 runs 15 residues. Germline CDR1 SGHAT, CDR2 FQNNGV. V dropped 1 base and J dropped 2 bases, with 12 bases sitting between them. CDR3 nucleotide sequence: TGTGCCAGCAGCTTAGTGGGAGGCACAACCTACGAGCAGTACTTC. Translating gives CASSLVGGTTYEQYF.

The chain recombines TRBV19 with TRBJ2-1, with 9 bases fitting TRBD1. The J segment lost 4 bases and the V segment lost 4 bases, leaving 8 bases of the junction unmatched. The CDR3 totals 16 residues. Germline V gene data show CDR1 as LNHDA and CDR2 as SQIVND (reference sequence). The CDR3 nucleotides read TGTGCCAGTAGTAGGGGCGACAGGGGGAAATACAATGAGCAGTTCTTC. Encoded protein: CASSRGDRGKYNEQFF.

The gene calls are TRBV7-9 and TRBJ2-2; perhaps TRBD1 as D (5 bases). Germline CDR1 reads SEHNR; CDR2 reads FQNEAQ (reference sequence). The CDR3 extends over 17 amino acids. V dropped 3 bases and J dropped 2 bases, with 16 bases sitting between them. This CDR3 reads CASSFIRGQKNTGELFF. The CDR3 nucleotides read TGTGCCAGCAGCTTTATCCGTGGACAAAAAAACACCGGGGAGCTGTTTTTT.

The chain employs TRBV2 and TRBJ1-4; 8 bases map to TRBD1. The junction had 15 bases not matched to a gene; V was cut back by 4 bases and J by 5 bases. Germline CDR1 is SNHLY and CDR2 is FYNNEI. CDR3 length: 18 amino acids. CDR3 region: CASSAYFPGQVQNEKLFF. CDR3 bases: TGTGCCAGCAGTGCCTATTTCCCGGGACAGGTCCAGAATGAAAAACTGTTTTTT.

The chain employs TRBV7-9 and TRBJ2-3; possibly TRBD2 for D (5 bases). Trimming removed 5 bases from V and 9 bases from J, with 24 bases in between. This CDR3 spans 16 amino acids. Germline V gene sequence: CDR1 SEHNR, CDR2 FQNEAQ (reference sequence). CDR3 amino acids: CASSPSGIGVRFTQYF. The CDR3 DNA reads as TGTGCCAGCAGCCCCAGCGGCATTGGTGTTAGGTTCACGCAGTATTTT.

The sample holds a few counts of this clone. The chain has TRBV7-9 and TRBJ1-4; D is unclear. Germline lookup yields CDR1 SEHNR and CDR2 FQNEAQ (reference sequence). V was shortened by 2 bases and J by 0 bases, with 7 bases between the two germline ends. This CDR3 region has 15 residues. CDR3 sequence: CASSLSQATNEKLFF. The DNA of the CDR3 is TGTGCCAGCAGCTTATCACAAGCAACTAATGAAAAACTGTTTTTT.

J is TRBJ2-2 and V is TRBV2; D is possibly TRBD1 (5 bases). Trimming left V 6 bases short and J 8 bases short, with 13 bases between. Germline CDR1 SNHLY, CDR2 FYNNEI. This CDR3 comprises 13 residues. CDR3 amino acids: CASRRQLTGELFF. For the CDR3, the DNA is TGTGCCAGCAGACGACAGTTAACGGGGGAGCTGTTTTTT.

V usage is TRBV3-1 (or the pseudogene TRBV3-2) and J usage is TRBJ2-1; TRBD2 matches 9 bases. CDR3 length equals 20 residues. V shed 1 base, J shed 7 bases, and the junction held 20 bases outside the gene matches. Looked up from germline, CDR1 is LGHDT and CDR2 is YNNKEL (reference sequence). CDR3 nucleotides: TGTGCCAGCAGCCAAGTTTTCCCAACACCGGCGGGAGGGGGGTCGAATGAGCAGTTCTTC. This codes for CASSQVFPTPAGGGSNEQFF.